These T cell receptor beta chains were read from a single sample in a study of T cell changes during pregnancy in multiple sclerosis. TCRdb keeps only in-frame clones here, not all; method: immunoSEQ multiplex PCR. The sample lists about 67,000 clones, 90% to 95% seen once, with almost 1.5% in the top ten. This specimen was peripheral blood, taken in the second trimester of pregnancy. The origin of the receptors is a female donor with multiple sclerosis, enrolled in a pregnancy study. The conserved cysteine and the conserved F or W are not part of the CDR3 here.

cdr3_aa: ASSLFGGQVLYNEQF
j_call: TRBJ2-1
v_call: TRBV27

cdr3_aa: ASSLSRVRNTEAF
j_call: TRBJ1-1
v_call: TRBV27

cdr3_aa: ASNFGQAPSYEQY
j_call: TRBJ2-7
v_call: TRBV6-1

cdr3_aa: ASSVFAGYNEQF
j_call: TRBJ2-1
v_call: TRBV25-1

cdr3_aa: ASGAAVYTGELF
j_call: TRBJ2-2
v_call: TRBV12-5

cdr3_aa: ASSLGTGLNYGYT
j_call: TRBJ1-2
v_call: TRBV7-2

cdr3_aa: ASSVSGSSYNSPLH
j_call: TRBJ1-6
v_call: TRBV9

cdr3_aa: ASSAFPYNEQF
j_call: TRBJ2-1
v_call: TRBV9

cdr3_aa: ASSPGGTSRQF
j_call: TRBJ2-1
v_call: TRBV11-2

cdr3_aa: ASTRWQGTGELF
j_call: TRBJ2-2
v_call: TRBV19

cdr3_aa: AWVPMGYYNEQF
j_call: TRBJ2-1
v_call: TRBV30

cdr3_aa: ASRQGTGELF
j_call: TRBJ2-2
v_call: TRBV19

cdr3_aa: ASSWTGEDTEAF
j_call: TRBJ1-1
v_call: TRBV18

cdr3_aa: ASSLGRQNEQF
j_call: TRBJ2-1
v_call: TRBV7-2

cdr3_aa: ASSIMGGRNQPQH
j_call: TRBJ1-5
v_call: TRBV19

cdr3_aa: ATSTDLNTEAF
j_call: TRBJ1-1
v_call: TRBV11-2

cdr3_aa: ASSQSLAGAMNTEAF
j_call: TRBJ1-1
v_call: TRBV4-2

cdr3_aa: ASSQYWTGGAETQY
j_call: TRBJ2-5
v_call: TRBV11-2

cdr3_aa: ASSSRVHVNYGYT
j_call: TRBJ1-2
v_call: TRBV6-1

cdr3_aa: ARDRVYSGANVLT
j_call: TRBJ2-6
v_call: TRBV7-9

cdr3_aa: SHLSLTGRTEAF
j_call: TRBJ1-1
v_call: TRBV29-1

cdr3_aa: AIKGQGAYGYT
j_call: TRBJ1-2
v_call: TRBV10-3